A single sample is the source of the 26 T cell receptor beta chains below, sequenced in a study of graft-versus-host responses after intestinal transplantation. These receptors' antigens are unknown. Libraries were prepared by immunoSEQ multiplex PCR; TCRdb keeps only in-frame clonotypes and omits some of them. This sample yields tens of thousands of clones, of which about 90% are seen a single time; around 2.3% belongs to the top ten. The sample here was unstimulated CD8+ T cells sorted from spleen or lymph node cells, taken before intestinal transplant. These TCRs come from a human donor who received an intestinal transplant.

The gene calls are TRBV5-1 and TRBJ2-1; TRBD1 might be the D (6 bases). The CDR3 runs to 13 residues. Between the trimmed V and J ends, which lost 1 base and 10 bases, there was a span of 12 bases. Germline loops: CDR1 SGHRS, CDR2 YFSETQ. In nucleotides, the CDR3 is TGCGCCAGCAGCTTGTTACCAGGGGAAGAGCAGTTCTTC. As protein: CASSLLPGEEQFF.

V gene TRBV18 combines with J gene TRBJ2-3, with 11 nucleotides matching TRBD2. The CDR3 loop spans 15 amino acids. In germline, CDR1 is KGHSH, CDR2 LQKENI. V shed 5 bases, J shed 4 bases, and the junction held 5 bases outside the gene matches. The CDR3 loop reads CASSSTSGDPDTQYF. CDR3 sequence (DNA): TGTGCCAGCTCATCGACTAGCGGGGACCCAGATACGCAGTATTTT.

V usage is TRBV11-2 and J usage is TRBJ2-1; TRBD2 is a possible D gene (6 bases). With 2 bases removed from V and 5 bases from J, the gap between germline ends came to 13 bases. The CDR3 length is 15 residues. The germline CDR1 and CDR2 sequences are SGHAT and FQNNGV. The DNA of the CDR3 is TGTGCCAGCAGCTTAAGGGCTAGCGCCAACAATGAGCAGTTCTTC. It codes for CASSLRASANNEQFF.

The genes are TRBV5-1 and TRBJ1-2; the D is unclear. Trimming removed 7 bases at V and 0 bases at J, with 10 bases between. The CDR3 is made up of 13 amino acids. The V gene's germline CDR1 is SGHRS and CDR2 YFSETQ. Written as DNA, the CDR3 is TGCGCCAGCGGCCAGGAAACTAACTATGGCTACACCTTC. Protein product: CASGQETNYGYTF.

The V and J genes are TRBV29-1 and TRBJ2-7, with 9 positions matching TRBD1. CDR3 length: 13 residues. CDR1 is SQVTM and CDR2 is ANQGSEA in the germline V gene. The V gene end was trimmed by 7 bases and the J gene end by 2 bases; junction bases not matched to a gene: 6. This CDR3 reads CSAIGTGTYEQYF. The DNA for the CDR3 is TGCAGCGCAATCGGGACAGGGACCTACGAGCAGTACTTC.

This chain uses TRBV9 with TRBJ2-1, with a weak D call TRBD2 (5 bases). This CDR3 has 15 residues. V lost 0 bases to trimming and J lost 0 bases, with 7 bases between them. CDR1 and CDR2 (germline): SGDLS, YYNGEE. This chain's CDR3 is CASSVERASYNEQFF. The CDR3 DNA is TGTGCCAGCAGCGTAGAGAGGGCCTCCTACAATGAGCAGTTCTTC. The full variable domain, rest sourced from reference TRBV9 and TRBJ2-1, is DSGVTQTPKHLITATGQRVTLRCSPRSGDLSVYWYQQSLDQGLQFLIQYYNGEERAKGNILERFSAQQFPDLHSELNLSSLELGDSALYFCASSVERASYNEQFFGPGTRLTVL.

Written as DNA, the CDR3 is TGCAGCGCCAAATCAGGGGCTTACTACGAGCAGTACTTC. Translation gives CSAKSGAYYEQYF. The chain links TRBV29-1 to TRBJ2-7, with D possibly TRBD1 on 6 matching bases. Trimming left V 7 bases short and J 3 bases short, with 16 bases between. CDR3 length: 13 residues. Looked up from germline, CDR1 is SQVTM and CDR2 is ANQGSEA.

The rearrangement joins TRBV27 to TRBJ2-1; tentative D call: TRBD1 (7 bases). This CDR3 comprises 11 residues. The V end lost 7 bases, the J end lost 10 bases, and 11 bases lay between the germline ends. Germline values: CDR1 MNHEY, CDR2 SMNVEV (reference sequence). The CDR3 reads CASTAGGEQFF. DNA of the CDR3: TGTGCCAGCACTGCAGGGGGGGAGCAGTTCTTC.

The chain combines TRBV4-1 with TRBJ2-1; TRBD1 matches 7 bases. Germline-derived CDR1 and CDR2 are MGHRA and YSYEKL. J gave up 2 bases and V 0 bases, and 1 base lay outside the gene matches. The CDR3 runs to 15 residues. DNA for the CDR3: TGCGCCAGCAGCCAAGAGGACAGGACCTACAATGAGCAGTTCTTC. This sequence encodes CASSQEDRTYNEQFF.

The count of this clone is one. The V call is TRBV6-1, the J call TRBJ2-7, with D possibly being TRBD2 (6 bases). V lost 2 bases, J lost 2 bases, and 16 bases lay in between. The CDR3 extends over 16 amino acids. Germline-derived CDR1 and CDR2 are MNHNS and SASEGT. As DNA, the CDR3 is TGTGCCAGCAGTGAATCCGGGTGGGGACTGCCCTACGAGCAGTACTTC. It is translated as CASSESGWGLPYEQYF.

The DNA of the CDR3 is TGTGCCAGCAGCCTTGGGACAGCTTGGAAAAACATTCAGTACTTC. Translation: CASSLGTAWKNIQYF. This chain joins TRBV27 and TRBJ2-4; TRBD1 aligns across 7 bases. The CDR3 loop spans 15 amino acids. With V trimmed by 6 bases and J by 4 bases, 9 bases remained unmatched. From germline, CDR1 is MNHEY and CDR2 SMNVEV (reference sequence).

The chain carries TRBV7-8 and TRBJ2-1, with D tentatively TRBD2 (6 bases). The V gene's germline CDR1 is SGHVS and CDR2 FQNEAQ. The CDR3 is 17 amino acids. V dropped 7 bases and J dropped 3 bases, with 22 bases sitting between them. For the CDR3, the DNA is TGTGCCAGCACCCAAGGGAGGAGGGCCCCCGGCTACAATGAGCAGTTCTTC. Encoded protein: CASTQGRRAPGYNEQFF.

V gene TRBV6-5 combines with J gene TRBJ2-2; maybe TRBD2 (6 bases). This CDR3 region has 16 residues. V was clipped by 0 bases and J by 5 bases, with 13 bases between them. Germline values: CDR1 MNHEY, CDR2 SVGAGI. The CDR3 DNA reads TGTGCCAGCAGTTACTCGGCGGGACCCATTACCGGGGAGCTGTTTTTT. Residues: CASSYSAGPITGELFF.

The chain uses TRBV27 and TRBJ1-5, with no clear D. CDR1 is MNHEY, CDR2 SMNVEV, per germline (reference sequence). The CDR3 runs 14 residues. V was cut by 6 bases and J by 2 bases, with 11 bases left in between. The DNA for the CDR3 is TGTGCCAGCAGGTCCATGGCGGGCAATCAGCCCCAGCATTTT. This encodes CASRSMAGNQPQHF.

The J gene is TRBJ2-1, the V gene TRBV4-2; tentatively, D is TRBD1 (6 bases). This CDR3 is built from 14 residues. Germline V gene sequence: CDR1 LGHNA, CDR2 YNFKEQ. The germline V and J ends were trimmed by 1 base and 8 bases, with 12 bases remaining between them. DNA of the CDR3: TGTGCCAGCAGCCAAGTTGCCCCAGGGGATGAGCAGTTCTTC. Amino acid sequence: CASSQVAPGDEQFF.

The V and J genes are TRBV5-6 and TRBJ1-1; D is ambiguous. Trimming removed 4 bases at V and 5 bases at J, with 9 bases between. Germline CDR1 and CDR2: SGHDT and YYEEEE. This CDR3 is built from 12 residues. In DNA form, the CDR3 reads TGTGCCAGCAGCCCCGGGGTGACTGAAGCTTTCTTT. The encoded protein is CASSPGVTEAFF.

This clone was counted once. The chain recombines TRBV14 with TRBJ2-3, with D unresolved. The CDR3 spans 16 residues. In germline, CDR1 is SGHDN, CDR2 FVKESK. The germline V and J ends were trimmed by 0 bases and 3 bases, with 13 bases remaining between them. The CDR3 sequence: CASSQDGVIGTDTQYF. In DNA, the CDR3 is TGTGCCAGCAGCCAAGACGGCGTAATCGGGACAGATACGCAGTATTTT.

This clone was seen more than once but under ten times. The chain recombines TRBV11-3 with TRBJ1-2; D is perhaps TRBD1 (6 bases). The CDR3 contains 12 residues. V lost 4 bases and J lost 8, with 11 bases in between. The V gene's germline CDR1 is SGHNT and CDR2 YENEEA. The CDR3 bases are TGTGCCAGCAGCTGGACAGAGCTGGGCTACACCTTC. It codes for CASSWTELGYTF.

This clone was seen just once. The rearrangement joins TRBV2 to TRBJ2-6, with 9 bases lining up with TRBD1. V was pared by 9 bases and J by 1 base, with 10 bases of the junction left unmatched. The germline V gene encodes CDR1 SNHLY and CDR2 FYNNEI. This CDR3 has 17 amino acids. The DNA of the CDR3 is TGTGCCAGTTTACCTCGACAGGGGGAGTCTGGGGCCAACGTCCTGACTTTC. Amino acid sequence: CASLPRQGESGANVLTF. The variable domain in full, with the rest retrieved from reference TRBV2 and TRBJ2-6, is EPEVTQTPSHQVTQMGQEVILRCVPISNHLYFYWYRQILGQKVEFLVSFYNNEISEKSEIFDDQFSVERPDGSNFTLKIRSTKLEDSAMYFCASLPRQGESGANVLTFGAGSRLTVL.

The chain couples TRBV18 to TRBJ1-2; 9 bases match TRBD1. Germline V lookup: CDR1 KGHSH, CDR2 LQKENI. This CDR3 has 14 amino acids. The trim removed 4 bases at V and 7 bases at J, leaving 7 bases unmatched. CDR3 nucleotide sequence: TGTGCCAGCTCACGGGACAGGGAGTACTTTGGCTACACCTTC. As protein: CASSRDREYFGYTF.

J is TRBJ1-2 and V is TRBV28; D is unclear. There are 15 residues in the CDR3. CDR1 and CDR2 from the germline V gene are MDHEN and SYDVKM. Trimming took off 2 bases at V and 3 bases at J, with 13 bases between the two ends. CDR3 protein: CASSLLLGRHYGYTF. The CDR3 nucleotides read TGTGCCAGCAGTTTACTGCTGGGCCGGCACTATGGCTACACCTTC.

The V and J genes are TRBV15 and TRBJ2-4, with TRBD1 matching 8 bases. From germline, CDR1 is LNHNV and CDR2 YYDKDF (reference sequence). Germline trimming cut 2 bases from V and 0 bases from J; bases unmatched to any gene: 9. The CDR3 spans 18 residues. Written as DNA, the CDR3 is TGTGCCACCAGCAGAAGGACAGGGTTTAACCTAGCCAAAAACATTCAGTACTTC. Translation gives CATSRRTGFNLAKNIQYF.

This rearrangement joins TRBV7-3 to TRBJ2-7; 8 bases are shared with TRBD1. The V segment lost 2 bases and the J segment 2 bases; nucleotides outside the gene matches: 8. Germline V gene lookup returns CDR1 SGHTA and CDR2 FQGTGA. The CDR3 runs 16 residues. CDR3 nucleotide sequence: TGTGCCAGCAGCTTAGGCGGCAGGGGGCTCCCCTACGAGCAGTACTTC. Its translation: CASSLGGRGLPYEQYF.

The V gene is TRBV5-1, the J gene TRBJ2-2; D remains ambiguous. V lost 5 bases to trimming and J lost 0 bases, with 14 bases between them. CDR1 and CDR2 from the germline V gene are SGHRS and YFSETQ. This CDR3 comprises 16 residues. The chain's CDR3 is CASSWLETANTGELFF. The CDR3 region has the DNA TGCGCCAGCAGTTGGCTCGAGACTGCGAACACCGGGGAGCTGTTTTTT.

This clone was picked up one time. The rearrangement uses TRBV7-8 and TRBJ2-3; 14 bases agree with TRBD2. V lost 4 bases to trimming and J lost 7 bases; unmatched junction nucleotides: 22. The CDR3 is made up of 21 amino acids. The V gene's germline CDR1 is SGHVS and CDR2 FQNEAQ. The CDR3 coding sequence is TGTGCCAGCAGCTACTACGGCGGGACGGAGGGACTAGCGGGAGTTGGGAATACGCAGTATTTT. This translates into CASSYYGGTEGLAGVGNTQYF.

This clone came up once. This chain connects TRBV4-2 to TRBJ2-5, with D maybe TRBD2 (6 bases). The J call may be incorrect, as the DNA end agrees better with TRBJ2-7. The length of the CDR3 is 14 residues. The V gene's germline CDR1 is LGHNA and CDR2 YNFKEQ. The CDR3 bases are TGTGCCAGCAGCCAATCGGGGAGGTCCTACGAGCAGTACTTC. Translation gives CASSQSGRSYEQYF.